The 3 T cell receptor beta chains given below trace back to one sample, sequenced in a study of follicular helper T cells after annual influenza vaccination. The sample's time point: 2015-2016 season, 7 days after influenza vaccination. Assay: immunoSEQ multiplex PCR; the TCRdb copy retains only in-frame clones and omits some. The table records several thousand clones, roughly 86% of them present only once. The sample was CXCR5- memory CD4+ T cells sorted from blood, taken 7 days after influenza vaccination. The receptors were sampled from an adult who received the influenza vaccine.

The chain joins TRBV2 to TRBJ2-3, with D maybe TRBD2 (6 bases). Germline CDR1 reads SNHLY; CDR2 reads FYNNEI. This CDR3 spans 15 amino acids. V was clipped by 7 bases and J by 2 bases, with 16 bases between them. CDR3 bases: TGTGCCAGCACCCCTGACCGGACTATCACAGATACGCAGTATTTT. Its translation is CASTPDRTITDTQYF.

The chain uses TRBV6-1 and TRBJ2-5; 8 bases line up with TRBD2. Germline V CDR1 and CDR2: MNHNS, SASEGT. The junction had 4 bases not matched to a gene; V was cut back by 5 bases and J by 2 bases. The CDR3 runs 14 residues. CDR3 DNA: TGTGCCAGCAGTCGCGGGGGGACTCAAGAGACCCAGTACTTC. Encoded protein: CASSRGGTQETQYF.

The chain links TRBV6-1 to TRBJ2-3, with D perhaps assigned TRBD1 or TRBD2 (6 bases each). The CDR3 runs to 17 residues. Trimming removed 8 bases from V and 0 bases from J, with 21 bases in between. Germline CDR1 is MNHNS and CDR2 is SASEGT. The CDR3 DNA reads TGTGCCAGCGGTGGTAGGGGGGTAGGCCTCAGCACAGATACGCAGTATTTT. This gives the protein CASGGRGVGLSTDTQYF.